These 3 T cell receptor beta chains share one sample of origin, sequenced in a study of cytomegalovirus exposure and HLA in healthy donors. Use of 60 Vbeta and 13 Jbeta primers characterized the PCR. Only in-frame clones appear in the TCRdb table, and some are missing; sequencing was by immunoSEQ multiplex PCR. The data contain 82,000 or so clones, 74% of them seen just once; the ten biggest clones take up about 6.2%. Sequencing used PBMCs. Receptor source: a woman between 50 and 59 years old in good health and CMV-seropositive.

CDR3 residues: CASGPGQGVDTQYF. DNA for the CDR3: TGTGCTAGTGGCCCCGGACAGGGCGTGGATACGCAGTATTTT. This chain connects TRBV12-5 to TRBJ2-3; TRBD1 agrees at 8 bases. Unmatched junction bases numbered 8, after V lost 6 bases and J lost 6 bases. CDR1 is LGHNT, CDR2 FRNRAP, per germline. The CDR3 is made up of 14 amino acids.

The rearrangement joins TRBV7-2 to TRBJ2-3, with 9 bases aligning to TRBD2. The CDR3 is 15 residues long. The ends lost 0 bases at V and 4 bases at J; junction bases unmatched: 2. In germline, CDR1 is SGHTA, CDR2 FQGNSA. The CDR3 coding sequence is TGTGCCAGCAGCTTAGCGGGACTAGCCTCAGATACGCAGTATTTT. Its translation: CASSLAGLASDTQYF.

The CDR3 loop is CASTWGLNTGELFF. CDR3 coding DNA: TGTGCCAGTACATGGGGGCTAAACACCGGGGAGCTGTTTTTT. V usage is TRBV19 and J usage is TRBJ2-2, with D possibly being TRBD1 (6 bases). CDR3 length: 14 residues. Germline assignment: CDR1 LNHDA and CDR2 SQIVND (reference sequence). Between the trimmed V and J ends, which lost 7 bases and 2 bases, there was a span of 11 bases. The variable domain in full, completed from reference TRBV19 and TRBJ2-2, reads DGGITQSPKYLFRKEGQNVTLSCEQNLNHDAMYWYRQDPGQGLRLIYYSQIVNDFQKGDIAEGYSVSREKKESFPLTVTSAQKNPTAFYLCASTWGLNTGELFFGEGSRLTVL.